These 15 T cell receptor beta chains were sequenced from one sample in a study of T-cell reconstitution after alpha-beta-depleted transplantation in children. Construction of the TCRbeta library involved unique molecular identifiers. TCRdb re-derived calls from the PCR reads in MiXCR, one entry per CDR3 protein. The sample records about 400,000 distinct CDR3 sequences, 20% being singletons. Specimen: PBMCs from the stem cell graft donor, collected from the stem cell graft. These receptors were taken from a human donor who donated a stem cell graft to a child with acute myeloid leukemia.

The chain employs TRBV6-2 or TRBV6-3 and TRBJ2-1; 12 positions match TRBD2. The germline V gene encodes CDR1 MNHEY and CDR2 SVGEGT. This CDR3 contains 15 residues. Trimming removed 7 bases from V and 5 bases from J; junction bases left unmatched: 6. DNA of the CDR3: TGTGCCAGCAATCCCCTAGCGGGAGGGAACAATGAGCAGTTCTTC. This translates into CASNPLAGGNNEQFF.

The chain is built from TRBV11-2 and TRBJ2-1; TRBD1 matches at 8 bases. This CDR3 is built from 18 residues. V lost 5 bases and J lost 5; bases outside the gene matches: 17. Germline CDR1 and CDR2: SGHAT and FQNNGV. CDR3 loop: CASSTQVRGQGADNEQFF. DNA of the CDR3: TGTGCCAGCAGCACCCAGGTTAGGGGCCAGGGGGCCGACAATGAGCAGTTCTTC.

CDR3 in DNA: TGTGCCAGCAGCGCAGGGACAGACGCCTACGAGCAGTACTTC. Its translation is CASSAGTDAYEQYF. This rearrangement joins TRBV9 to TRBJ2-7; 7 bases agree with TRBD1. This CDR3 comprises 14 residues. Unmatched junction bases numbered 5, after V lost 3 bases and J lost 2 bases. Germline-derived CDR1 and CDR2 are SGDLS and YYNGEE.

In its sample, this clonotype was seen many times. J is TRBJ2-1 and V is TRBV12-3 or TRBV12-4; D could derive from TRBD1 or TRBD2 (5 bases each). This CDR3 region has 13 residues. With 6 bases removed from V and 7 bases from J, the gap between germline ends came to 13 bases. CDR3 residues: CASSAGTLNEQFF. The CDR3 nucleotides read TGTGCCAGCAGCGCTGGGACCCTGAATGAGCAGTTCTTC.

The rearrangement uses TRBV20-1 and TRBJ2-7, with TRBD2 matching over 11 bases. Germline CDR1 and CDR2: DFQATT and SNEGSKA (reference sequence). The V gene end was trimmed by 1 base and the J gene end by 6 bases; junction bases not matched to a gene: 5. This CDR3 region has 14 residues. CDR3 DNA: TGCAGTGCTAGAGCTAGCGGGAGGCTCGCCGAGCAGTACTTC. It is translated as CSARASGRLAEQYF.

The rearrangement uses TRBV11-2 and TRBJ2-3; 7 positions match TRBD1. CDR1 and CDR2 from the germline V gene are SGHAT and FQNNGV. Trimming at V came to 0 bases and at J to 4 bases, leaving 4 bases not matched to a gene. The CDR3 is 15 amino acids. The CDR3 DNA sequence: TGTGCCAGCAGCTTAGATCCAGGGGGAGCAGATACGCAGTATTTT. It specifies CASSLDPGGADTQYF.

This clonotype occurred many times. The rearrangement joins TRBV20-1 to TRBJ2-1; 9 bases fit TRBD1. V trimming: 5 bases; J trimming: 3 bases; junction bases outside the gene matches: 8. This CDR3 is 15 amino acids long. The germline CDR1 and CDR2 sequences are DFQATT and SNEGSKA (reference sequence). CDR3 DNA sequence: TGCAGTGCTCCGAGACAGGGGGGAGTCTACAATGAGCAGTTCTTC. Translating gives CSAPRQGGVYNEQFF.

The table lists this clonotype with a few counts. The V call is TRBV27, the J call TRBJ2-3, with D perhaps matching TRBD2 (6 bases). Germline CDR1 reads MNHEY; CDR2 reads SMNVEV (reference sequence). The CDR3 runs to 16 residues. The V end was cut by 7 bases, the J end by 2 bases, with 19 bases between. CDR3 coding DNA: TGTGCCAGCACCCCTACCTTCGGGACTCCCACAGATACGCAGTATTTT. Amino acid sequence: CASTPTFGTPTDTQYF.

This clonotype was recorded many times. The chain combines TRBV12-3 or TRBV12-4 with TRBJ2-1; D remains unclear. There are 15 residues in the CDR3. Trimming pared 2 bases from V and 4 bases from J, leaving 12 bases between. Here the CDR3 DNA reads TGTGCCAGCAGTTTAAGGCTATCCCTTTACAATGAGCAGTTCTTC. Protein product: CASSLRLSLYNEQFF.

This clonotype was seen at least ten times. The chain couples TRBV12-3 or TRBV12-4 to TRBJ1-5; tentatively, D is TRBD1 (5 bases). The CDR3 runs to 12 residues. Trimming left V 6 bases short and J 6 bases short, with 9 bases between. The DNA of the CDR3 is TGTGCCAGCAGGGGGCAGGGTCAGCCCCAGCATTTT. Translated, it gives CASRGQGQPQHF.

This clonotype has ten or more counts. This rearrangement joins TRBV10-1 to TRBJ2-7; TRBD1 might be the D (6 bases). Trimming shortened V by 1 base and J by 2 bases, and 9 bases separated the two germline ends. The CDR3 is 14 amino acids. Germline CDR1 is WNHNN and CDR2 is SYGVQD (reference sequence). The CDR3 DNA sequence: TGCGCCAGCAGTGAGTTCGGACAGACCTACGAGCAGTACTTC. As protein: CASSEFGQTYEQYF.

The genes are TRBV3-1 and TRBJ2-7, with a weak D call TRBD2 (5 bases). Trimming removed 0 bases from V and 6 bases from J, with 12 bases in between. The CDR3 totals 14 residues. Germline V gene data show CDR1 as LGHDT and CDR2 as YNNKEL (reference sequence). The CDR3 region is CASSQDFTGGEQYF. The CDR3 bases are TGTGCCAGCAGCCAAGATTTCACCGGAGGCGAGCAGTACTTC.

This clonotype was detected only a few times. The V and J genes are TRBV7-6 and TRBJ1-1; 7 positions match TRBD1. Trimming at V came to 5 bases and at J to 1 base, leaving 7 bases not matched to a gene. The CDR3 is 15 residues long. Germline V gene sequence: CDR1 SGHVS, CDR2 FNYEAQ. As DNA, the CDR3 is TGTGCCAGCAGCCCGGGGTGGGACAGGAACACTGAAGCTTTCTTT. Its translation is CASSPGWDRNTEAFF.

The chain has TRBV20-1 and TRBJ2-2; 8 nucleotides agree with TRBD2. CDR3 length equals 18 residues. J gave up 2 bases and V 6 bases, and 17 bases lay outside the gene matches. Germline V gives CDR1 DFQATT, CDR2 SNEGSKA (reference sequence). CDR3 protein: CSANGLAESRFNTGELFF. In nucleotides, the CDR3 is TGCAGTGCCAATGGACTAGCCGAATCACGATTCAACACCGGGGAGCTGTTTTTT.

J is TRBJ2-7 and V is TRBV27; 8 bases are a match to TRBD1. The V segment lost 4 bases and the J segment 3 bases; nucleotides outside the gene matches: 17. Germline CDR1 MNHEY, CDR2 SMNVEV (reference sequence). CDR3 size: 18 residues. CDR3 loop: CASSSPREPGQAYYEQYF. CDR3 in DNA: TGTGCCAGCAGTTCTCCCCGGGAACCGGGACAGGCCTACTACGAGCAGTACTTC.